A single sample is the source of the 15 T cell receptor beta chains below, sequenced in a study of quantifying T cell responses using KT2 cells. Study information: TCR alpha and beta constant-region primers primed reverse transcription of RNA.

The cDNA 3' end received a ligated oligonucleotide with a UMI. First-round PCR used 3 to 4 cycles and beta primers RC1.1 and RC1.2 covering TRBC1 and TRBC2. TCRdb re-called the UMI-ligation and nested PCR reads with MiXCR, one entry per CDR3 protein. The sample holds 25,000 to 40,000 distinct CDR3 sequences, over 9% seen once. The sequencing sample was made of PBMCs spiked with cells of the T cell clone KT2. These receptors came from a human donor.

The chain recombines TRBV12-3 or TRBV12-4 with TRBJ2-2; 9 nucleotides match TRBD2. The CDR3 is made up of 15 amino acids. After removal of 6 bases from V and 2 bases from J, the junction contained 4 bases not matched to a gene. The CDR3 spells CASRGSGGNTGELFF. The CDR3, as DNA: TGTGCCAGCAGAGGTAGCGGGGGCAACACCGGGGAGCTGTTTTTT.

CDR3 protein: CASSQGLLSRDTQYF. The DNA for the CDR3 is TGTGCCAGCAGCCAAGGTCTTCTATCGCGAGATACGCAGTATTTT. The chain is built from TRBV4-2 and TRBJ2-3, with unresolved D. CDR1 and CDR2 (germline): LGHNA, YNFKEQ. The V gene lost 1 base and the J gene lost 5 bases, with 13 bases spanning the gap. The CDR3 extends over 15 amino acids.

There are a few counts of this clonotype. The rearrangement links TRBV10-3 to TRBJ1-3; 8 bases are shared with TRBD1. Germline CDR1 ENHRY, CDR2 SYGVKD. This CDR3 region has 15 residues. V was clipped by 4 bases and J by 1 base; unmatched bases: 3. The CDR3 is CAISGTGGSGNTIYF. CDR3 in DNA: TGTGCCATCAGTGGAACAGGGGGGTCTGGAAACACCATATATTTT.

A word on this clonotype: A much larger clone lies a single base off, so this may be a read error. This chain connects TRBV11-3 to TRBJ2-2; 9 bases match TRBD1. The V gene's germline CDR1 is SGHNT and CDR2 YENEEA. CDR3 size: 16 residues. V was clipped by 5 bases and J by 0 bases; unmatched bases: 4. The CDR3 spells CASSGQGCANTGELFF. The CDR3 DNA follows: TGTGCCAGCAGCGGACAGGGGTGCGCGAACACCGGGGAGCTGTTTTTT.

The chain recombines TRBV6-5 with TRBJ2-3; perhaps TRBD1 as D (6 bases). V was clipped by 2 bases and J by 4 bases, with 16 bases between them. Germline values: CDR1 MNHEY, CDR2 SVGAGI. There are 16 residues in the CDR3. CDR3 loop: CASSYGTLAGADTQYF. In DNA, the CDR3 is TGTGCCAGCAGTTACGGGACCCTAGCAGGGGCAGATACGCAGTATTTT.

This clonotype showed up just once. The chain employs TRBV21-1 and TRBJ1-3; TRBD1, the table's D call, lacks a check against the DNA. TRBV21-1 counts as a pseudogene. CDR3 length: 19 residues. The CDR3 bases are TGTGCCAGCAGCAAACAACGGGGGGCAGGGGGCGGTCCCGGAAACACCATATATTTT. Encoded protein: CASSKQRGAGGGPGNTIYF.

In regard to this clonotype: A much larger clone differs by one base, so this may be a read error. The chain links TRBV4-3 to TRBJ1-3; D remains ambiguous. V shed 0 bases and J shed 5 bases, with 14 bases lying between them. CDR3 length equals 16 residues. The V gene's germline CDR1 is LGHNA and CDR2 YSLEER. The DNA of the CDR3 is TGCGCCAGCAGCCAAGATGAGAGGGTCCCTAGAAACACCATATATTTT. Its protein product is CASSQDERVPRNTIYF.

By its share, this clonotype is medium-sized. The chain employs TRBV29-1 and TRBJ1-1; D gene uncertain. The CDR3 spans 14 residues. The germline CDR1 and CDR2 sequences are SQVTM and ANQGSEA. V was trimmed by 7 bases and J by 4 bases, leaving 19 bases between them. The CDR3 protein is CSGGGGVSGTEAFF. In DNA form, the CDR3 reads TGCAGCGGGGGAGGAGGCGTTTCGGGCACTGAAGCTTTCTTT.

As to this clonotype: Sequence at one end of the junction differs from germline and may be a read error. The rearrangement joins TRBV7-7 to TRBJ1-5; unclear D gene. The CDR3 has 20 residues. The germline V gene encodes CDR1 SSHAT and CDR2 FNYEAQ (reference sequence). The chain's CDR3 is CASSRKTIRPEEGADQPQHF. The DNA of the CDR3 is TGTGCTAGCAGCCGCAAAACAATACGTCCGGAGGAGGGAGCTGATCAGCCCCAGCATTTT. The whole variable domain, filled in from reference TRBV7-7 and TRBJ1-5, reads GAGVSQSPRYKVTKRGQDVTLRCDPISSHATLYWYQQALGQGPEFLTYFNYEAQPDKSGLPSDRFSAERPEGSISTLTIQRTEQRDSAMYRCASSRKTIRPEEGADQPQHFGDGTRLSIL.

Only a few counts were recorded for this clonotype. V gene TRBV6-5 combines with J gene TRBJ2-7; D gene unclear. V was clipped by 8 bases and J by 0 bases, with 11 bases between them. The V gene's germline CDR1 is MNHEY and CDR2 SVGAGI. There are 13 residues in the CDR3. CDR3 in amino acids: CASRRDTSYEQYF. DNA of the CDR3: TGTGCCAGCCGTAGAGACACCTCCTACGAGCAGTACTTC.

This rearrangement joins TRBV5-4 to TRBJ2-3, with a weak D call TRBD2 (5 bases). This CDR3 contains 12 residues. Germline CDR1 reads SGHNT; CDR2 reads YYREEE (reference sequence). Trimming cost V 4 bases and J 4 bases, with 7 bases left between them. CDR3 sequence: CASSPEADTQYF. CDR3 sequence (DNA): TGTGCCAGCAGCCCGGAGGCAGATACGCAGTATTTT.

The chain carries TRBV7-9 and TRBJ1-1; 12 bases are a match to TRBD1. With 2 bases clipped from V and 5 bases from J, the junction kept 6 bases outside the gene matches. The CDR3 totals 16 residues. Germline lookup yields CDR1 SEHNR and CDR2 FQNEAQ (reference sequence). The DNA of the CDR3 is TGTGCCAGCAGCTTATTGGGACAGGGGGCGAAGACTGAAGCTTTCTTT. Translating it yields CASSLLGQGAKTEAFF.

This clonotype has ten or more counts. J is TRBJ2-3 and V is TRBV20-1; 8 bases match TRBD2. CDR3 length: 11 amino acids. The trim removed 3 bases at V and 9 bases at J, leaving 2 bases unmatched. Germline V gene sequence: CDR1 DFQATT, CDR2 SNEGSKA (reference sequence). The CDR3 loop is CSARTSATQYF. The DNA for the CDR3 is TGCAGTGCTAGGACTAGCGCGACGCAGTATTTT.

At least ten counts were recorded for this clonotype. The rearrangement links TRBV4-2 to TRBJ1-2; TRBD1 agrees at 9 bases. There are 19 residues in the CDR3. Germline lookup yields CDR1 LGHNA and CDR2 YNFKEQ. The junction had 18 bases not matched to a gene; V was cut back by 4 bases and J by 3 bases. This chain's CDR3 is CASSLRTGERLATYYGYTF. The CDR3 nucleotides read TGTGCCAGCAGCCTCCGGACAGGGGAGAGACTAGCGACCTACTATGGCTACACCTTC.

V usage is TRBV6-4 and J usage is TRBJ1-1, with D unclear. V lost 6 bases and J 0 bases, leaving 8 bases between the germline ends. Per germline, CDR1 MRHNA and CDR2 SNTAGT. This CDR3 has 13 residues. Here the CDR3 reads CASRRMMNTEAFF. Written as DNA, the CDR3 is TGTGCCAGCAGACGGATGATGAACACTGAAGCTTTCTTT.